This TCR beta chain appears in the sequencing data of a study of TIL therapy for anti-PD-1-resistant metastatic lung cancer. Sequencing used immunoSEQ v3. Assay used: immunoSEQ multiplex PCR; TCRdb lists only in-frame clones, some missing. The sample has some 16,000 clones, 65% to 75% seen once. This sample's time point: pre-treatment sample, taken before nivolumab and TIL therapy. The TCR sequence derives from a person aged 25 to 79 with non-small cell lung cancer. The sequences come from blood, collected at baseline.

CDR3 DNA: TGTGCCAGCAGCTTGGAGCGGGGGGGCTTCCCGATCACAGATACGCAGTATTTT. This translates into CASSLERGGFPITDTQYF. J is TRBJ2-3 and V is TRBV11-2, with 10 nucleotides matching TRBD2. The CDR3 totals 18 residues. CDR1 is SGHAT, CDR2 FQNNGV, per germline. V dropped 3 bases and J dropped 2; count of bases not matched to a gene: 11.